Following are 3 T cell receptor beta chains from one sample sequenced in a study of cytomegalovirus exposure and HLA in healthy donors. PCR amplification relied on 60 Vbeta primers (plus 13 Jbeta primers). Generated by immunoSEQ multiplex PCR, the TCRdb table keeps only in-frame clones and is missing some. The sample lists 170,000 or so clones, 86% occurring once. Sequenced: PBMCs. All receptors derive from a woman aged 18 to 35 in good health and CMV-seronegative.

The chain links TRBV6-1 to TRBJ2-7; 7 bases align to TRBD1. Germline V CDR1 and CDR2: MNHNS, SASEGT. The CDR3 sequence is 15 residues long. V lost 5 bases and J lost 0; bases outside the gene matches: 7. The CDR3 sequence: CASSPIGTDSYEQYF. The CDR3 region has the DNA TGTGCCAGCAGTCCTATCGGGACAGACTCCTACGAGCAGTACTTC.

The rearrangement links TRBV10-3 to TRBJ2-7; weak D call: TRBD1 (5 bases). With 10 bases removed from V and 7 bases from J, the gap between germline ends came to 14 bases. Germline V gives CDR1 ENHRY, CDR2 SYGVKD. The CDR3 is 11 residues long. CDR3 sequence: CATAQGSEQYF. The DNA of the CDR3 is TGTGCCACAGCCCAGGGTTCTGAGCAGTACTTC.

The CDR3 is CASSLGDWGPAGYTF. CDR3 coding DNA: TGTGCCAGCAGCCTTGGGGACTGGGGTCCTGCTGGCTACACCTTC. The rearrangement joins TRBV9 to TRBJ1-2; TRBD1 is a possible D gene (5 bases). CDR1 SGDLS and CDR2 YYNGEE come from the germline V gene. V lost 4 bases, J lost 7 bases, and 20 bases lay in between. CDR3 length equals 15 residues.